What follows describes a single T cell receptor (beta chain). Its cognate antigen has yet to be identified. The input lacks base qualities; no much larger clone sits a single base away. The data stem from a study of response to subunit inactivated influenza vaccine (dated by TCRdb to the late 2010s). In terms of the full investigation: Deep quantitative T cell receptor repertoire profiling was used in the study to track responses to a trivalent subunit inactivated influenza vaccine.

Beyond this particular receptor, the publication reports: The authors proposed that each seasonal influenza vaccination may bring in only a limited number of new T cells.

As encoded in the germline V gene (reference sequence), CDR1 is SGHKS while CDR2 is YYEKEE. After removal of 3 bases from V and 1 base from J, the junction retains 14 bases not matched to a gene. Counted from cysteine to phenylalanine, this CDR3 has 18 amino acids. Only CDR3 DNA remains: 54 bases, in frame from the first base. To prepare the library, RT-PCR was applied. Sequencing was carried out with an Illumina HiSeq 2500. Starting from the raw public reads, TCRdb applied fastp trimming at Q25, assembled clones with MiXCR and retained in-frame beta chains. Every CDR3 protein is listed once, alongside the most common genes and DNA of its rows. This sample holds around 490,000 distinct CDR3 sequences; approximately 7.1% were observed only once. The ten biggest clones cover 10% to 15% of the sample.

The chain joins TRBV5-5 to TRBJ1-2, and TRBD1 matches 8 of the central bases. The sequencing here drew on PBMCs from blood, taken roughly 24 months after vaccination. The TCR originated in a man between 50 and 75 years old who received an inactivated influenza vaccine. Donor details come from another sample of the same person, matched by shared clones. The CDR3 amino acid sequence is: CASSSDDRGNPYNYGYTF. The sequenced DNA: TGTGCCAGCAGCTCGGACGACAGGGGAAATCCGTATAACTATGGCTACACCTTC.